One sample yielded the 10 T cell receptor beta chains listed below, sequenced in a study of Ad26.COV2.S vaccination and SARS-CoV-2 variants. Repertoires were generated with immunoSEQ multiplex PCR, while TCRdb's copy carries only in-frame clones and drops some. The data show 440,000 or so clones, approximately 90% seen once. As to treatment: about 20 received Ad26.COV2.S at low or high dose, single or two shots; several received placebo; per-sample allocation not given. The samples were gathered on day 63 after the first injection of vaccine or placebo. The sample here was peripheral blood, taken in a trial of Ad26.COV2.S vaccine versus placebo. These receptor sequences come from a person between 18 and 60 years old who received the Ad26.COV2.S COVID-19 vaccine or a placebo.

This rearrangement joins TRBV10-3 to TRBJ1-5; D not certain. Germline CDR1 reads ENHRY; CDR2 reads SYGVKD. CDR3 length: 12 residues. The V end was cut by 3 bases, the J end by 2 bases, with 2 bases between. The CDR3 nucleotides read TGTGCCATCAGTGACGGCAATCAGCCCCAGCATTTT. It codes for CAISDGNQPQHF.

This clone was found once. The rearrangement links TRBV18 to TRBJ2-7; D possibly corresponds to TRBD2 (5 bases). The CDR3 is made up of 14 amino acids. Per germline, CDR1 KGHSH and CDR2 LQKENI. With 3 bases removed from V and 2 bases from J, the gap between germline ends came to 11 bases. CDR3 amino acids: CASSPPAETYEQYF. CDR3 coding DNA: TGTGCCAGCTCACCCCCAGCGGAGACCTACGAGCAGTACTTC.

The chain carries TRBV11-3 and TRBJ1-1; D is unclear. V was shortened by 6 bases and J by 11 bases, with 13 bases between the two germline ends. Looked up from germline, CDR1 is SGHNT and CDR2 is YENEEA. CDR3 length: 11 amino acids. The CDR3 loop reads CASRILSRAFF. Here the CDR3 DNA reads TGTGCCAGCAGAATTCTCTCGAGGGCTTTCTTT.

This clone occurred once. The CDR3 protein is CASSYSESYEQYF. CDR3 in DNA: TGTGCCAGCAGTTACTCCGAGTCCTACGAGCAGTACTTC. This chain connects TRBV6-5 to TRBJ2-7, with D unclear. The CDR3 is made up of 13 amino acids. V lost 0 bases to trimming and J lost 1 base, with 4 bases between them. The V gene's germline CDR1 is MNHEY and CDR2 SVGAGI.

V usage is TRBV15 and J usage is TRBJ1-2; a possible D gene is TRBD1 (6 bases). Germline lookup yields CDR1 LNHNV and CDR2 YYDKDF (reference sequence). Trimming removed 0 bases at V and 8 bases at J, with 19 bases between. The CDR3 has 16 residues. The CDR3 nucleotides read TGTGCCACCAGCAGAGACAGGGGTGCGGGGCTTCAAGGCTACACCTTC. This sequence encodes CATSRDRGAGLQGYTF.

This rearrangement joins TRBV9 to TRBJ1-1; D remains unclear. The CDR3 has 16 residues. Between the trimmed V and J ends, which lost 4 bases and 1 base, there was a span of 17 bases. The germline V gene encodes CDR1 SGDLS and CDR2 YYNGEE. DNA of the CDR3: TGTGCCAGCAGCCATCCTGCGGAGGGCCCGAACACTGAAGCTTTCTTT. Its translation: CASSHPAEGPNTEAFF.

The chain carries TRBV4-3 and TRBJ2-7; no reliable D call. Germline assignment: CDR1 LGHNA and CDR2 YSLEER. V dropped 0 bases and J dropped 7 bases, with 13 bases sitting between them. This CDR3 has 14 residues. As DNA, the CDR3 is TGCGCCAGCAGCCAAGATATGAGCCGGCTGGAGCAGTACTTC. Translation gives CASSQDMSRLEQYF.

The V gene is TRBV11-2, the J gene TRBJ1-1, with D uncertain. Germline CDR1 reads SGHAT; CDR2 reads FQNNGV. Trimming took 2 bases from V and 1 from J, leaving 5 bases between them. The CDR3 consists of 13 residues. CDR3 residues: CASSLRGNTEAFF. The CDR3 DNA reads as TGTGCCAGCAGCTTACGCGGGAACACTGAAGCTTTCTTT.

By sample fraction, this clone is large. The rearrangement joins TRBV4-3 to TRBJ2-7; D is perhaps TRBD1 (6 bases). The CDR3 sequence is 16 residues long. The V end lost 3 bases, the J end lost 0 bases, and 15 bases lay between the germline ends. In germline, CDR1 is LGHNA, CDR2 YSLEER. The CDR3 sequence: CASSQNLADSSYEQYF. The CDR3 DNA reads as TGCGCCAGCAGCCAGAACCTGGCGGACAGCTCCTACGAGCAGTACTTC.

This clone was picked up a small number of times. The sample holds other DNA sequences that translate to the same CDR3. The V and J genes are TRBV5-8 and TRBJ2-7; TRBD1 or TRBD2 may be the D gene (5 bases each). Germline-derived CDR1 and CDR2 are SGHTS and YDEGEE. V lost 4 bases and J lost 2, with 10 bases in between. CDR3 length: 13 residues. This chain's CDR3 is CASSRDRTYEQYF. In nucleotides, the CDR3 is TGTGCCAGCAGCCGGGACCGTACCTACGAGCAGTACTTC.